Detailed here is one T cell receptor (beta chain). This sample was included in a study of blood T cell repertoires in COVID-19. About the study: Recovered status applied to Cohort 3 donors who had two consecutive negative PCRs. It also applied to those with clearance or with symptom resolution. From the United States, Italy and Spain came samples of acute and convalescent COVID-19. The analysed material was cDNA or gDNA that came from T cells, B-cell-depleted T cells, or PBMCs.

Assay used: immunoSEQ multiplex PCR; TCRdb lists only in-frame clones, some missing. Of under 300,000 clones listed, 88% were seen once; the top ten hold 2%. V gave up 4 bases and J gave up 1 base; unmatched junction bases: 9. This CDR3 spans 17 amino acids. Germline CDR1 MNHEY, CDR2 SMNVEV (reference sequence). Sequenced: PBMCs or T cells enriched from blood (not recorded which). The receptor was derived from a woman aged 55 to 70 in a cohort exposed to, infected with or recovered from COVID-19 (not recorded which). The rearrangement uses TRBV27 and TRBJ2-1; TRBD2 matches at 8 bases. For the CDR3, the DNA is TGTGCCAGCAGTTCACTCGGACTAGCACGGTCCTACAATGAGCAGTTCTTC. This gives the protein CASSSLGLARSYNEQFF.